This T cell receptor (beta chain) was identified during a study of PD-L1 blockade in urothelial cancer. Sequenced by immunoSEQ multiplex PCR; TCRdb stores in-frame clones only, minus some. The table shows 90,000 to 130,000 clones, with 85% to 95% occurring only once. This CDR3 comprises 15 residues. The V segment lost 4 bases and the J segment 2 bases; nucleotides outside the gene matches: 4. In germline, CDR1 is MNHNY, CDR2 SVGAGI (reference sequence). Specified time point: peripheral blood 6 weeks after treatment start. Sequences were derived from PBMCs, sampled around atezolizumab (anti-PD-L1) treatment. The gene calls are TRBV6-6 and TRBJ2-7, with 11 nucleotides matching TRBD1. This sequence was found in a man in his 60s with urothelial cancer. This CDR3 reads CASSSGTGGTYEQYF. Written as DNA, the CDR3 is TGTGCCAGCAGTTCCGGGACAGGGGGTACCTACGAGCAGTACTTC.